This is a list of T cell receptor beta chains from one sample in a study of T cell responses to AZD1222 COVID-19 vaccine. Assay used: immunoSEQ multiplex PCR; TCRdb lists only in-frame clones, some missing. The sample shows about 150,000 clones, 70% to 90% of them seen only once. Source: peripheral blood, taken on day 0 of AZD1222 vaccination. The receptors originated from an adult in good health. CDR3s include the opening cysteine and the closing phenylalanine or tryptophan. The D gene is left open where the match is weak. Expanded clones get a size class; other rows say once, few or many, or leave the size out.

size | J | D | V | CDR3 | DNA
- | TRBJ2-1 | TRBD2 | TRBV15 | CATSRETSGYNEQFF | TGTGCCACCAGCAGAGAGACTAGCGGCTACAATGAGCAGTTCTTC
- | TRBJ2-2 | TRBD1 | TRBV6-6 | CASSTWTGSNTGELFF | TGTGCCAGCAGTACCTGGACAGGGTCGAACACCGGGGAGCTGTTTTTT
- | TRBJ1-1 | - | TRBV11-2 | CASSLRGGTEAFF | TGTGCCAGCAGCTTACGGGGGGGGACTGAAGCTTTCTTT
- | TRBJ2-1 | TRBD2 | TRBV27 | CASQQLAGAFLSYNEQFF | TGTGCCAGCCAGCAGCTAGCGGGAGCCTTCCTTTCCTACAATGAGCAGTTCTTC
- | TRBJ1-1 | - | TRBV7-9 | CASSTQGDLAEAFF | TGTGCCAGCAGCACACAGGGAGACTTGGCTGAAGCTTTCTTT
- | TRBJ2-1 | TRBD2 | TRBV9 | CASSARTGLALLGSNAEQFF | TGTGCCAGCAGCGCCCGAACGGGACTAGCGCTCCTTGGGTCGAATGCTGAGCAGTTCTTC
- | TRBJ2-1 | TRBD2 | TRBV28 | CASSPSGSRYNEQFF | TGTGCCAGCAGTCCCAGCGGGAGTAGGTACAATGAGCAGTTCTTC
- | TRBJ1-1 | - | TRBV19 | CASSIGRMGEAFF | TGTGCCAGTAGTATAGGCCGTATGGGTGAAGCTTTCTTT
once | TRBJ1-1 | TRBD1 | TRBV4-3 | CASSQETGWYTEAFF | TGCGCCAGCAGCCAAGAGACAGGGTGGTACACTGAAGCTTTCTTT
- | TRBJ1-2 | - | TRBV14 | CASSQRTGRDGYTF | TGTGCCAGCAGCCAGCGCACAGGGCGAGACGGCTACACCTTC
- | TRBJ2-7 | TRBD1 | TRBV2 | CASSSPGQLAEQYF | TGTGCCAGCAGTAGTCCGGGACAGTTAGCCGAGCAGTACTTC
once | TRBJ1-1 | - | TRBV3-1/TRBV3-2 | CASRPRSRTEAFF | TGTGCCAGCAGACCCCGAAGCAGGACTGAAGCTTTCTTT
- | TRBJ1-3 | - | TRBV6-5 | CASVRGATGNTIYF | TGTGCCAGCGTCCGGGGGGCAACTGGAAACACCATATATTTT
once | TRBJ1-1 | - | TRBV11-3 | CASSLFRGTEAFF | TGTGCCAGCAGCCTATTCAGAGGTACTGAAGCTTTCTTT
- | TRBJ2-7 | TRBD1 | TRBV5-1 | CASSGTGTYEQYF | TGCGCCAGCAGCGGGACAGGGACCTACGAGCAGTACTTC
- | TRBJ1-1 | - | TRBV6-5 | CASHRADGEAFF | TGTGCCAGCCATCGTGCGGACGGGGAAGCTTTCTTT
- | TRBJ2-2 | TRBD2 | TRBV9 | CASSVQLAGGPTGELFF | TGTGCCAGCAGCGTGCAACTAGCGGGGGGACCCACCGGGGAGCTGTTTTTT
- | TRBJ1-4 | - | TRBV25-1 | CASSLLGKLFF | TGTGCCAGCTCTCTCTTGGGGAAACTGTTTTTT
few | TRBJ1-2 | TRBD1 | TRBV7-8 | CASSFRTGGTGYTF | TGTGCCAGCAGCTTTCGGACAGGGGGGACTGGCTACACCTTC
- | TRBJ2-5 | TRBD2 | TRBV5-5 | CASREMTSGRIGAETQYF | TGTGCCAGCAGGGAGATGACTAGCGGGAGGATAGGGGCAGAGACCCAGTACTTC
- | TRBJ1-5 | - | TRBV21-1 | CASSPCITSDRGQYYNQPQHF | TGTGCCAGCAGCCCATGTATTACCTCGGACAGGGGACAATACTACAATCAGCCCCAGCATTTT
- | TRBJ1-2 | TRBD1 | TRBV5-4 | CASRMTGAGGYTF | TGTGCCAGCAGGATGACAGGGGCTGGTGGCTACACCTTC
- | TRBJ1-6 | TRBD1 | TRBV6-5 | CASIGTGEVGPLHF | TGTGCCAGCATAGGGACAGGGGAGGTAGGTCCCCTCCACTTT
- | TRBJ1-3 | TRBD1 | TRBV5-1 | CASSLGDSSSGNTIYF | TGCGCCAGCAGCTTGGGGGACAGCAGCTCTGGAAACACCATATATTTT
- | TRBJ2-3 | TRBD2 | TRBV10-3 | CAISESPSGDTDTQYF | TGTGCCATCAGTGAATCTCCTAGCGGTGACACAGATACGCAGTATTTT
- | TRBJ2-1 | - | TRBV25-1 | CASSDSLSYNEQFF | TGTGCCAGCAGTGACAGCTTATCCTACAATGAGCAGTTCTTC
- | TRBJ1-1 | - | TRBV18 | CASSPPRVAEAFF | TGTGCCAGCTCACCCCCCCGGGTAGCAGAAGCTTTCTTT
- | TRBJ2-1 | - | TRBV7-2 | CASSLDGGSANEQFF | TGTGCCAGCAGCTTAGACGGAGGGTCTGCTAATGAGCAGTTCTTC
once | TRBJ1-6 | TRBD1 | TRBV19 | CAGGQGPPNSPLHF | TGTGCCGGAGGACAGGGGCCGCCAAATTCACCCCTCCACTTT